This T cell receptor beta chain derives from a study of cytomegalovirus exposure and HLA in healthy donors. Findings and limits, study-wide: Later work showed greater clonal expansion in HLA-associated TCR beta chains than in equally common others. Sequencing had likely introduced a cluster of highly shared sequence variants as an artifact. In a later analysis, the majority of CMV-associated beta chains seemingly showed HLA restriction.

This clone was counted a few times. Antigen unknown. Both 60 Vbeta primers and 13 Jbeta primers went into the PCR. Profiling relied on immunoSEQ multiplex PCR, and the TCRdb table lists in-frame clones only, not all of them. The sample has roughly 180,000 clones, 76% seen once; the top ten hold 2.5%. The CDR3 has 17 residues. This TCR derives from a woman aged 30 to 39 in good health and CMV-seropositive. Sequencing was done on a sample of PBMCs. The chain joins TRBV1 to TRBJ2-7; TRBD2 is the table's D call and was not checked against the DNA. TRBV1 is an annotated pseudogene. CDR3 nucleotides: TGCACCAGCAGCCAAGATCTGTGCATGGTGGGGGGCTACGAGCAGTACTTC. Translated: CTSSQDLCMVGGYEQYF.